The following is a T cell receptor (beta chain) sequence with its context. Its specificity is not known. CDR3 length equals 13 residues. Trimming stripped 4 bases from V and 6 bases from J, with 12 bases between. Germline CDR1 and CDR2: SNHLY and FYNNEI. The data were taken from a study of T cell responses to AZD1222 COVID-19 vaccine. Turning to the study itself: Second-dose timings of about 4 or about 12 weeks were pooled.

Study results and caveats: An increase in Spike-specific TCR breadth and depth was observed after two AZD1222 doses. Nearly half of unique spike-specific TCRs reportedly avoided B.1.351 and B.1.1.7 mutated regions.

Sequenced by immunoSEQ multiplex PCR; TCRdb stores in-frame clones only, minus some. Here the sample spans about 99,000 clones, roughly 87% being singletons. The specimen was peripheral blood, collected on day 0 of AZD1222 vaccination. The chain recombines TRBV2 with TRBJ1-2, with D possibly TRBD1 on 6 matching bases. This sequence was found in an adult in good health. CDR3 protein: CASSVRGRDGYTF. The CDR3, as DNA: TGTGCCAGCAGTGTAAGGGGGAGAGATGGCTACACCTTC. The full variable domain, rest sourced from reference TRBV2 and TRBJ1-2, is EPEVTQTPSHQVTQMGQEVILRCVPISNHLYFYWYRQILGQKVEFLVSFYNNEISEKSEIFDDQFSVERPDGSNFTLKIRSTKLEDSAMYFCASSVRGRDGYTFGSGTRLTVV.